This TCR beta chain stems from a study of OX40 agonist ivuxolimab in advanced cancers. About the study: Three individuals attained partial responses, comprising one hepatocellular carcinoma case and two cutaneous melanoma cases.

The CDR3 is made up of 13 amino acids. V was cut by 7 bases and J by 4 bases, with 14 bases left in between. The germline V gene has CDR1 SGHTS and CDR2 YDEGEE. Profiled with immunoSEQ multiplex PCR; TCRdb holds only in-frame clones, not every one. The data contain 70,000 or so clones, around four fifths of them singletons. This clone was counted a few times. The receptor's source is an adult with an advanced solid tumor such as melanoma, head and neck, liver or kidney cancer. This specimen consisted of CD4+ or CD8+ T cells sorted from blood, obtained in a trial of the OX40 agonist ivuxolimab. J is TRBJ1-2 and V is TRBV5-8; tentative D call: TRBD1 (5 bases). The chain's CDR3 is CASARGSGYGYTF. DNA of the CDR3: TGTGCCAGCGCTAGGGGATCGGGCTATGGCTACACCTTC.